This entry is about one T cell receptor (beta chain). Donors likely had unrecorded immune exposures despite being nominally healthy when sampled. Germline trimming cut 2 bases from V and 4 bases from J; bases unmatched to any gene: 3. The germline CDR1 and CDR2 sequences are MRHNA and SNTAGT. The CDR3 sequence is 16 residues long. The data were taken from a study of cytomegalovirus exposure and HLA in healthy donors. The PCR employed 60 Vbeta primers together with 13 Jbeta primers. Clones were sequenced by immunoSEQ multiplex PCR, and TCRdb holds only the in-frame ones, with some missing. The table shows about 200,000 clones, with about 86% occurring only once.

Source material: PBMCs. This chain joins TRBV6-4 and TRBJ2-3, with 13 positions matching TRBD2. The receptor was isolated from a woman in her thirties in good health and CMV-seronegative. The CDR3 loop is CASSDRLAGGPDTQYF. Here the CDR3 DNA reads TGTGCCAGCAGTGACCGACTAGCGGGGGGCCCAGATACGCAGTATTTT.